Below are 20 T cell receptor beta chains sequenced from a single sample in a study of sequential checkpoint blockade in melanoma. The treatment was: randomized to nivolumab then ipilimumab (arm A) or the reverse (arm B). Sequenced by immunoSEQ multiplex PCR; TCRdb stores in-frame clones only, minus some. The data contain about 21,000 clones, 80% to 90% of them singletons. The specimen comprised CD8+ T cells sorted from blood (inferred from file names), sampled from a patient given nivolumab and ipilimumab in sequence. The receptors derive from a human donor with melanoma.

The CDR3 spells CASSPPFGRGTQYF. CDR3 coding DNA: TGTGCCAGCTCACCACCATTCGGTCGAGGAACCCAGTACTTC. This chain links TRBV18 with TRBJ2-5; no clear D gene. V lost 0 bases to trimming and J lost 8 bases, with 13 bases between them. Germline V gene lookup returns CDR1 KGHSH and CDR2 LQKENI. There are 14 residues in the CDR3.

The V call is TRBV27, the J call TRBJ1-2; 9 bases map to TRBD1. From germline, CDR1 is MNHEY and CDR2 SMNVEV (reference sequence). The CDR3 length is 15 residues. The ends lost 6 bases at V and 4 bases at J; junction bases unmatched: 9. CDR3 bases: TGTGCCAGCAGGAGTACAGGGGGCTTATTCTATGGCTACACCTTC. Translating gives CASRSTGGLFYGYTF.

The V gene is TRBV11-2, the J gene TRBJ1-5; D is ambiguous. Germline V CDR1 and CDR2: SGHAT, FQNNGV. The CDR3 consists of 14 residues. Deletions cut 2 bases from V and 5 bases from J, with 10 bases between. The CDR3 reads CASSLTAGDQPQHF. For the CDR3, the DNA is TGTGCCAGCAGCTTAACGGCAGGTGATCAGCCCCAGCATTTT.

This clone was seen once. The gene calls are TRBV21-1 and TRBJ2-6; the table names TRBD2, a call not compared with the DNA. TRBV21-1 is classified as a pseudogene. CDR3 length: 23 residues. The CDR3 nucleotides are TGTGCCAGCAGCAATTGGCCAGCAAGAGTTCGAGGGCGCAAGAGCTCTGGGGCCAACGTCCTGACTTTC. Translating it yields CASSNWPARVRGRKSSGANVLTF.

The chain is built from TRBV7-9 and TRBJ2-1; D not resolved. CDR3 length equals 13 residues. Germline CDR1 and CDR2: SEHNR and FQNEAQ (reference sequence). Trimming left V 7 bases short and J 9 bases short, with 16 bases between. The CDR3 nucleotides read TGTGCCAGCACCGTCGTAGAGGTGGGTGAGCAGTTCTTC. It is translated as CASTVVEVGEQFF.

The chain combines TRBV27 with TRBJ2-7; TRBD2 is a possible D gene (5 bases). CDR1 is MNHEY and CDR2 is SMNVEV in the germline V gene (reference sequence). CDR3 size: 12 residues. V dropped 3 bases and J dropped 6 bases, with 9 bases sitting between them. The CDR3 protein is CASSFGAGEQYF. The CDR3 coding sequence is TGTGCCAGCAGTTTCGGTGCGGGCGAGCAGTACTTC.

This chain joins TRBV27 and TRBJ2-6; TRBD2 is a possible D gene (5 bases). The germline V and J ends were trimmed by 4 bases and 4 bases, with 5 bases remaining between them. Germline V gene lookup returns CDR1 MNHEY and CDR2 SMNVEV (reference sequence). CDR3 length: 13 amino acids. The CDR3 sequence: CASSSGGANVLTF. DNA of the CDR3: TGTGCCAGCAGTTCGGGAGGGGCCAACGTCCTGACTTTC.

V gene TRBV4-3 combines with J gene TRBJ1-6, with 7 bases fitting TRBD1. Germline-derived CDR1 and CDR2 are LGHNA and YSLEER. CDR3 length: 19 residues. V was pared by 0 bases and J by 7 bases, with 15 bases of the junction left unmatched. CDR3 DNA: TGCGCCAGCAGCCAAGAGGTCGACCTATACAGGGGATCGAATTCACCCCTCCACTTT. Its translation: CASSQEVDLYRGSNSPLHF.

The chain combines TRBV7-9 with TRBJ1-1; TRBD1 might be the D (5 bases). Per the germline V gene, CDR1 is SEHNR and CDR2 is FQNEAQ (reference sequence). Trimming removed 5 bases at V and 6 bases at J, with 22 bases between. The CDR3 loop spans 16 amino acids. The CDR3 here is CASSPTVGGRRAEAFF. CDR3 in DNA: TGTGCCAGCAGCCCGACCGTGGGGGGGAGAAGGGCTGAAGCTTTCTTT.

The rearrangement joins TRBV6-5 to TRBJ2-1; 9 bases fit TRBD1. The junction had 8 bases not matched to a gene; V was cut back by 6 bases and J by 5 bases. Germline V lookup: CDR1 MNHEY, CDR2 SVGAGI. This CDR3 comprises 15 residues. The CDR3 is CASSYGTGFDNEQFF. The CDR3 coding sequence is TGTGCCAGCAGCTACGGGACAGGGTTCGACAATGAGCAGTTCTTC.

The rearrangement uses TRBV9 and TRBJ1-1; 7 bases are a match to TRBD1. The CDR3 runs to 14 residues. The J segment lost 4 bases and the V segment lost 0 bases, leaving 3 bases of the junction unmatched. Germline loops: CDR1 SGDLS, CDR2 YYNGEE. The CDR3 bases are TGTGCCAGCAGCGTAGGGAGACAGGGCACTGAAGCTTTCTTT. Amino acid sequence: CASSVGRQGTEAFF. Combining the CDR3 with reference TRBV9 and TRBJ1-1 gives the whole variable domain DSGVTQTPKHLITATGQRVTLRCSPRSGDLSVYWYQQSLDQGLQFLIQYYNGEERAKGNILERFSAQQFPDLHSELNLSSLELGDSALYFCASSVGRQGTEAFFGQGTRLTVV.

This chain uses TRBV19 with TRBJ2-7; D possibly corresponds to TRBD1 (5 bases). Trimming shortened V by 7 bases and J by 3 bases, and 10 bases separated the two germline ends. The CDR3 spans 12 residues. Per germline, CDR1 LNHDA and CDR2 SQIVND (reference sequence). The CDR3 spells CASKTDGYEQYF. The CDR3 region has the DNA TGTGCCAGTAAGACAGATGGCTACGAGCAGTACTTC.

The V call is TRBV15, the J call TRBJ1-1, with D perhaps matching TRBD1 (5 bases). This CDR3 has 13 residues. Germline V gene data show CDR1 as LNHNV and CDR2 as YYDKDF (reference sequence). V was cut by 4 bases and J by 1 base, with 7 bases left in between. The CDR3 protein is CATSTDRNTEAFF. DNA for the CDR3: TGTGCCACCAGCACAGACAGGAACACTGAAGCTTTCTTT. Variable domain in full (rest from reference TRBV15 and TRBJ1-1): DAMVIQNPRYQVTQFGKPVTLSCSQTLNHNVMYWYQQKSSQAPKLLFHYYDKDFNNEADTPDNFQSRRPNTSFCFLDIRSPGLGDTAMYLCATSTDRNTEAFFGQGTRLTVV.

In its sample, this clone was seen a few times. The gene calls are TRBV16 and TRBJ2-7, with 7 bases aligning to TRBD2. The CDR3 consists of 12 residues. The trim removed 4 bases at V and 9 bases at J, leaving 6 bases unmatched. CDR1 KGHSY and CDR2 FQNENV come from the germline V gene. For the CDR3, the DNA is TGTGCCAGCAGCCCCCCGGGGGGTTGGCAGTACTTC. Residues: CASSPPGGWQYF.

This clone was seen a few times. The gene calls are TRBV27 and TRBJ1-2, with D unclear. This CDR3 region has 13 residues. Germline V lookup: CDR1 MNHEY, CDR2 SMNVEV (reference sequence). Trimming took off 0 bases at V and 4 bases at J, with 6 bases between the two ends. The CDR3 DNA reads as TGTGCCAGCAGTTTATCGATGAGCTATGGCTACACCTTC. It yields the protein CASSLSMSYGYTF.

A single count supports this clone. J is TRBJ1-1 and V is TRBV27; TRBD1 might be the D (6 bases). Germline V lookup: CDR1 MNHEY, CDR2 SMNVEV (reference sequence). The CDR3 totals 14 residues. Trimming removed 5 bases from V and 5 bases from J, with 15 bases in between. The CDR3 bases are TGTGCCAGCAGTCTCCAGGGGCAGGGGACTGAAGCTTTCTTT. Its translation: CASSLQGQGTEAFF.

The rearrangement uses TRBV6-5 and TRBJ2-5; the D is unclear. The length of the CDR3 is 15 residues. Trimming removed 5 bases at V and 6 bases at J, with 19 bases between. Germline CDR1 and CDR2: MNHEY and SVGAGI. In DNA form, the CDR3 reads TGTGCCAGCAGTCCCCAAAGAGCCACCAAGAAGACCCAGTACTTC. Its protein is CASSPQRATKKTQYF.

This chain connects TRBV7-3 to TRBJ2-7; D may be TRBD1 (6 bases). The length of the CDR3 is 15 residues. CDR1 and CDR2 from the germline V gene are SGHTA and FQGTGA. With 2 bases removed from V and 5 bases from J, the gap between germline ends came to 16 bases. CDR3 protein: CASSLQAGAYHEQYF. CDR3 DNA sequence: TGTGCCAGCAGCTTACAGGCAGGGGCGTACCACGAGCAGTACTTC.

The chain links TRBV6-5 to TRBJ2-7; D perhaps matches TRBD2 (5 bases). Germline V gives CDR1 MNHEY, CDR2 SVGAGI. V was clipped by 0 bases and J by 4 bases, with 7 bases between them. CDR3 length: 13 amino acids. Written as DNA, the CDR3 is TGTGCCAGCAGTTACTCCGGGGTGTACGAGCAGTACTTC. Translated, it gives CASSYSGVYEQYF.

CDR3 nucleotide sequence: TGTGCCAGTCCCCCCTCGGGGGAATACGAGCAGTTCTTC. Its translation: CASPPSGEYEQFF. The chain combines TRBV7-9 with TRBJ2-7; TRBD2 might be the D (6 bases). The J call may not be correct, given that the DNA end is closer to TRBJ2-1. Per the germline V gene, CDR1 is SEHNR and CDR2 is FQNEAQ (reference sequence). The CDR3 spans 13 residues.